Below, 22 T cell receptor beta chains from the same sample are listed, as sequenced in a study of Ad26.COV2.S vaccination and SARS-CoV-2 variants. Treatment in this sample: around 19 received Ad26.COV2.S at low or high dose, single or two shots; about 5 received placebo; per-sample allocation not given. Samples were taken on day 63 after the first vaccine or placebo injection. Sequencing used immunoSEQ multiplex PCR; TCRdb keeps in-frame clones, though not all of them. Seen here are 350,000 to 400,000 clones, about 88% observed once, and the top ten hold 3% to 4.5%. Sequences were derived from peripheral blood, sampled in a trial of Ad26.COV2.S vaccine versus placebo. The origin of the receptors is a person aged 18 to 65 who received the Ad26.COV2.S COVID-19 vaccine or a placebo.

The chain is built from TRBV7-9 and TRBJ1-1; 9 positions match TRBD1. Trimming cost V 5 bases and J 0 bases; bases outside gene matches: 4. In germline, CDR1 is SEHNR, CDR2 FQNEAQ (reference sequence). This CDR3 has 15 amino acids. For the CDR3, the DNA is TGTGCCAGCAGCCCCGGGACAGGGATGAACACTGAAGCTTTCTTT. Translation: CASSPGTGMNTEAFF.

The CDR3 nucleotides read TGCGCCAGCAGCAGTGAGGGGTCCGAGCAGTACTTC. It translates to CASSSEGSEQYF. The rearrangement uses TRBV5-1 and TRBJ2-7; D is tentatively TRBD1 or TRBD2 (5 bases each). V gave up 4 bases and J gave up 6 bases, with 11 bases separating them. The length of the CDR3 is 12 residues. Germline V CDR1 and CDR2: SGHRS, YFSETQ.

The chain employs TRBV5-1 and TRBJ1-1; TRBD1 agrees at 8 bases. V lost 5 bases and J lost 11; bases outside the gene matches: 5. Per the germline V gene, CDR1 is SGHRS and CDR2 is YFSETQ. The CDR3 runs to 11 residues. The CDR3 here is CASSSQGDAFF. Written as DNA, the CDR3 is TGCGCCAGCAGTTCACAGGGGGATGCTTTCTTT.

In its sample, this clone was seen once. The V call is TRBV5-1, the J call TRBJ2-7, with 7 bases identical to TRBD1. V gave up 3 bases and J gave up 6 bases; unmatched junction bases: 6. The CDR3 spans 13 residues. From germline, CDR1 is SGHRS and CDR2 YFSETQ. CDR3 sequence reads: CASSWKTGAEQYF. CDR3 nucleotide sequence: TGCGCCAGCAGCTGGAAAACAGGGGCCGAGCAGTACTTC.

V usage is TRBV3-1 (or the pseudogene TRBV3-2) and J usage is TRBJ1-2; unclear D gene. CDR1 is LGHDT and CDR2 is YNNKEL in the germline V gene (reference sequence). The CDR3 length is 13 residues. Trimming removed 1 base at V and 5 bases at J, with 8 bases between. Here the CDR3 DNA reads TGTGCCAGCAGCCAAGGGTCCGCGTATGGCTACACCTTC. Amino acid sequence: CASSQGSAYGYTF.

This chain's CDR3 is CASSERLDRVYTEAFF. As DNA, the CDR3 is TGTGCCAGCAGTGAAAGGTTGGACAGGGTTTACACTGAAGCTTTCTTT. This chain uses TRBV6-1 with TRBJ1-1, with 8 bases lining up with TRBD1. The CDR3 is made up of 16 amino acids. The V gene end was trimmed by 2 bases and the J gene end by 3 bases; junction bases not matched to a gene: 8. Germline assignment: CDR1 MNHNS and CDR2 SASEGT.

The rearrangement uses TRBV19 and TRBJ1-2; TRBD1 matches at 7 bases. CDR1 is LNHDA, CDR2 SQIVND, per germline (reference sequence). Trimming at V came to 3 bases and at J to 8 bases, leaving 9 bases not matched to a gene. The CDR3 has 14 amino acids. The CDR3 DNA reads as TGTGCCAGTAGTATGGAGGTGGGACAGAAAGGCTACACCTTC. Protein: CASSMEVGQKGYTF.

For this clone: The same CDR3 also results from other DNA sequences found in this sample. CDR3 residues: CASSLAGPETQYF. Here the CDR3 DNA reads TGTGCCAGCAGCTTAGCGGGGCCTGAGACCCAGTACTTC. The genes are TRBV7-2 and TRBJ2-5, with a weak D call TRBD1 (5 bases). V dropped 0 bases and J dropped 5 bases, with 7 bases sitting between them. Per the germline V gene, CDR1 is SGHTA and CDR2 is FQGNSA. The CDR3 has 13 residues.

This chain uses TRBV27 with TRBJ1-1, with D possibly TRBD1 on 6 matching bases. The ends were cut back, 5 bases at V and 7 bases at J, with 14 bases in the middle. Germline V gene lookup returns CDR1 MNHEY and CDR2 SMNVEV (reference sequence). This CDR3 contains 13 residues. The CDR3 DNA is TGTGCCAGCAGTGCCATTACAGGGAATGAAGCTTTCTTT. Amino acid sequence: CASSAITGNEAFF.

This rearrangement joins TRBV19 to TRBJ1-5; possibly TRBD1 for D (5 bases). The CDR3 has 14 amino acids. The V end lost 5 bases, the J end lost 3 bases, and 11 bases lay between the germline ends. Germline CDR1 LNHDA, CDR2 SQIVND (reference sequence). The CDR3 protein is CASSLVGLNQPQHF. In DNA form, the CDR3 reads TGTGCCAGTAGTCTCGTGGGGCTCAATCAGCCCCAGCATTTT.

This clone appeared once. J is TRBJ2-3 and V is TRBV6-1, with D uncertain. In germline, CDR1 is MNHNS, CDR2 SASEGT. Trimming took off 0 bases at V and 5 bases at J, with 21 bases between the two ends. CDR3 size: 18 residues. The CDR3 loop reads CASSEAAGRVHLGDTQYF. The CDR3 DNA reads TGTGCCAGCAGTGAAGCGGCAGGCAGAGTCCATTTAGGAGATACGCAGTATTTT.

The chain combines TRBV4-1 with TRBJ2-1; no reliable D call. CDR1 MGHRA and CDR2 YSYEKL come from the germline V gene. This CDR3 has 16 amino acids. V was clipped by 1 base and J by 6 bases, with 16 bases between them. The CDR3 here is CASSQGSRTSLNEQFF. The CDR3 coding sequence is TGCGCCAGCAGCCAAGGATCCCGGACCTCGCTCAATGAGCAGTTCTTC.

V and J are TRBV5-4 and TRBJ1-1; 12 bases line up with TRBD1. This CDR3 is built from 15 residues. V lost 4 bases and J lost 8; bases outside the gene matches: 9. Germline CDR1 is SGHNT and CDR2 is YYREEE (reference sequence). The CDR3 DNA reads TGTGCCAGCAGCGCCTCCGGGACAGGGGGCCTAGAAGCTTTCTTT. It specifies CASSASGTGGLEAFF.

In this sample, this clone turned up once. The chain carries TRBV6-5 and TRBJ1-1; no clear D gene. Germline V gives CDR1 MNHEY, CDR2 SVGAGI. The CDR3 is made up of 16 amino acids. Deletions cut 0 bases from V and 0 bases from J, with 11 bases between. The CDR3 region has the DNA TGTGCCAGCAGTTACTCGGTTACGCGACTGAACACTGAAGCTTTCTTT. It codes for CASSYSVTRLNTEAFF.

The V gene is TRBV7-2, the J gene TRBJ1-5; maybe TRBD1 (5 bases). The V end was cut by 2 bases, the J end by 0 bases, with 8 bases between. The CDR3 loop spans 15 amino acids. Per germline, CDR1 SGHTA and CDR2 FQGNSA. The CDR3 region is CASSLWGDSNQPQHF. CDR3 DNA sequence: TGTGCCAGCAGCTTATGGGGGGATAGCAATCAGCCCCAGCATTTT.

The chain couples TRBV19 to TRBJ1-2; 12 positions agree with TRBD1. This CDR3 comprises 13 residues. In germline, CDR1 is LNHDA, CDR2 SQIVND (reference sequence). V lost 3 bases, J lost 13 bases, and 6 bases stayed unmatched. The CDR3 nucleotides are TGTGCCAGTAGTATTGGGGGACAGGGGGCCGCCACCTTC. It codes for CASSIGGQGAATF.

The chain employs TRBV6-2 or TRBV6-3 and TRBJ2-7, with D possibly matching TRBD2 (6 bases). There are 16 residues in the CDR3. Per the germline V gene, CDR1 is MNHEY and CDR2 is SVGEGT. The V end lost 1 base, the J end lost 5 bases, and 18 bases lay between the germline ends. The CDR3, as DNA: TGTGCCAGCAGTTACTTAATAGGAGGGGATAGGCACGAGCAGTACTTC. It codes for CASSYLIGGDRHEQYF.

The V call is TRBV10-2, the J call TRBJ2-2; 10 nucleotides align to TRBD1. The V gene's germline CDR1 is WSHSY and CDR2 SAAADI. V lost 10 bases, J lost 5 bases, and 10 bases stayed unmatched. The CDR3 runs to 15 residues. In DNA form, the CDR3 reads TGCGCCACCCATCCCCCGGGACAGGGGACCGGGGAGCTGTTTTTT. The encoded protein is CATHPPGQGTGELFF.

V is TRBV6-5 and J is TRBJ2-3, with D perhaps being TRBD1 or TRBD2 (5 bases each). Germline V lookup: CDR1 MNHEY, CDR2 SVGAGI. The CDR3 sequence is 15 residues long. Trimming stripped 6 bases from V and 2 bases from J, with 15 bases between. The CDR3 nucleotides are TGTGCCAGCAGCCTCATGGGGGTCAACACAGATACGCAGTATTTT. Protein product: CASSLMGVNTDTQYF.

The CDR3, as DNA: TGTGCCAGCAGCCAAGAACGATTAGCGGGGGCCCCCTCCTACGAGCAGTACTTC. As protein: CASSQERLAGAPSYEQYF. The J gene is TRBJ2-7, the V gene TRBV3-1 (or the pseudogene TRBV3-2), with TRBD2 identical over 9 bases. V gave up 0 bases and J gave up 0 bases; unmatched junction bases: 9. CDR3 size: 18 residues. Germline V gives CDR1 LGHDT, CDR2 YNNKEL (reference sequence).

The CDR3 sequence: CASRHTSGASYEQYF. The CDR3 DNA is TGTGCCAGCAGACACACTAGCGGGGCCTCCTACGAGCAGTACTTC. The V and J genes are TRBV6-6 and TRBJ2-7, with 10 bases that match TRBD2. Germline V CDR1 and CDR2: MNHNY, SVGAGI (reference sequence). V was pared by 6 bases and J by 0 bases, with 5 bases of the junction left unmatched. CDR3 length equals 15 residues.

The CDR3 nucleotides read TGTGCCAGCAGTTACTCCCAGATTCCATACTATGGCTACACCTTC. It encodes CASSYSQIPYYGYTF. The chain is built from TRBV6-2 or TRBV6-3 and TRBJ1-2; D remains unclear. Germline lookup yields CDR1 MNHEY and CDR2 SVGEGT. The CDR3 runs 15 residues. V was trimmed by 0 bases and J by 3 bases, leaving 11 bases between them.